This paragraph covers one T cell receptor beta chain sequence. It has no known antigen specificity. There are no base qualities to consult, and no much larger clone falls within one base. V is reduced by 3 bases and J by 12 bases, leaving a spacing of 9 bases between them. The germline V gene (reference sequence) gives CDR1 as DFQATT and CDR2 as SNEGSKA. The CDR3 starts with the cysteine, ends with the phenylalanine, and has 10 residues. Solely the CDR3 DNA is kept, with 30 bases framed from the first base. TCRbeta CDR3 regions were amplified from genomic DNA using the immunoSEQ Assay, a bias-controlled multiplex PCR. In the paper's pipeline: The number of nucleated cells in each sample was estimated from the amplification of reference gene primers within the assay. To quantify the absolute abundance of each unique TCRbeta CDR3 rearrangement, sequence reads were collapsed and filtered. For each sample, productive Simpson clonality was calculated as the square root of Simpson's diversity index over productive rearrangements. Here the immuneACCESS table is served through TCRdb, limited to in-frame sequences with V and J called. Missing clones are a known gap in these copies; in checked studies unresolved V genes cover under half, and the rest lacks a known reason. The DNA gave D and trimming, while V, J and clone size come from that table. The sample table contains roughly 180,000 clones; only one count was recorded for roughly three quarters of them. Around 15% of the sample goes to the ten largest clones.

This specimen comes from a study of blood T cell repertoires in COVID-19 (dated by TCRdb to 2020 to 2021). Study-wide context: Collaborator samples came from the United States, Italy and Spain and covered acute and convalescent phases of COVID-19. Where available, HLA class I and class II types were obtained from metadata supplied by the sample provider rather than from assay-based typing. Nearly every sample came with metadata listing a de-identified subject ID, COVID-19 status, age in years and sex. The repertoires were released in a freely available public database meant as a resource for research on the immune response to SARS-CoV-2. The material from the prospective study consisted of cDNA or gDNA derived from T cells, B-cell-depleted T cells, or PBMCs. Deeply sampled blood TCRbeta repertoires from subjects exposed to, actively infected with, or recovered from COVID-19 were included in the dataset. Samples came from the ongoing ImmuneRACE study (first 160 participants) plus 1,254 subjects from 6 global collaborators. The research as a whole found: The amount of clinical and demographic metadata varied by source and participant and was provided uncurated.

Collaborating institutions collected whole blood in K2EDTA tubes following their own protocols. For TCRbeta analysis, collaborators shipped samples as frozen whole blood, isolated PBMCs, or DNA extracted from either of those sample types. The sequenced material came from peripheral blood. The receptor comes from a man aged 55 to 69 with active or convalescent COVID-19. The V and J segments used are TRBV20-1 and TRBJ2-1; the D region possibly corresponds to TRBD2 (6 bases align). The CDR3 here reads CSASKRAQFF. The DNA reads as follows: TGCAGTGCTAGTAAGCGGGCGCAGTTCTTC.